One and the same sample provided the 29 T cell receptor beta chains below, sequenced in a study of ipilimumab plus nivolumab after autologous stem cell transplantation. This table comes from immunoSEQ multiplex PCR, and its TCRdb copy is limited to in-frame clones, with some not included. This table holds fewer than 5,500 clones, approximately 76% found once. The input for sequencing was PBMCs, taken in a trial of ipilimumab plus nivolumab as post-transplant consolidation. These receptors all stem from a male donor with multiple myeloma.

The rearrangement links TRBV4-2 to TRBJ1-2; D unclear. CDR1 is LGHNA and CDR2 is YNFKEQ in the germline V gene. This CDR3 region has 14 residues. V lost 0 bases and J lost 4, with 9 bases in between. DNA for the CDR3: TGTGCCAGCAGCCAAGAAAAACGGTTCTATGGCTACACCTTC. Translating it yields CASSQEKRFYGYTF.

The chain employs TRBV30 and TRBJ2-1; D ambiguous. Per the germline V gene, CDR1 is GTSNPN and CDR2 is SVGIG (reference sequence). Trimming removed 1 base from V and 11 bases from J, with 12 bases in between. This CDR3 contains 12 residues. In DNA, the CDR3 is TGTGCCTGGAGTGAGAGAAGGGCGCAGCAGTTCTTC. Translation gives CAWSERRAQQFF.

The chain combines TRBV19 with TRBJ2-7, with TRBD2 identical over 8 bases. Germline CDR1 is LNHDA and CDR2 is SQIVND (reference sequence). V lost 1 base to trimming and J lost 7 bases; unmatched junction nucleotides: 3. CDR3 length equals 13 residues. CDR3 amino acids: CASSIVAGQEQYF. As DNA, the CDR3 is TGTGCCAGTAGTATAGTAGCGGGGCAGGAGCAGTACTTC.

The chain employs TRBV11-3 and TRBJ2-1, with 9 bases aligning to TRBD1. This CDR3 is built from 15 residues. The junction had 5 bases not matched to a gene; V was cut back by 4 bases and J by 4 bases. Per the germline V gene, CDR1 is SGHNT and CDR2 is YENEEA. CDR3 in amino acids: CASSSGTGPYNEQFF. The CDR3, as DNA: TGTGCCAGCAGCTCCGGGACAGGGCCTTACAATGAGCAGTTCTTC.

This sequence joins TRBV2 and TRBJ1-5; perhaps TRBD1 as D (6 bases). CDR3 length: 13 amino acids. The germline V gene has CDR1 SNHLY and CDR2 FYNNEI. Deletions cut 6 bases from V and 3 bases from J, with 9 bases between. The CDR3 sequence is CASSRDNNQPQHF. CDR3 in DNA: TGTGCCAGCAGCCGGGACAACAATCAGCCCCAGCATTTT.

The chain links TRBV7-2 to TRBJ1-1; D ambiguous. The germline CDR1 and CDR2 sequences are SGHTA and FQGNSA. The ends were cut back, 4 bases at V and 4 bases at J, with 13 bases in the middle. CDR3 size: 14 residues. For the CDR3, the DNA is TGTGCCAGCAGCTCCTCCGGGAGACTCACTGAAGCTTTCTTT. Translation: CASSSSGRLTEAFF.

J is TRBJ1-2 and V is TRBV5-5; 7 positions agree with TRBD1. The CDR3 sequence is 13 residues long. The J segment lost 3 bases and the V segment lost 7 bases, leaving 6 bases of the junction unmatched. The germline CDR1 and CDR2 sequences are SGHKS and YYEKEE (reference sequence). The DNA for the CDR3 is TGTGCCAGCCGAACAGGGGTGGACTATGGCTACACCTTC. Its translation: CASRTGVDYGYTF.

The chain employs TRBV7-6 and TRBJ1-1; D gene uncertain. With 7 bases removed from V and 0 bases from J, the gap between germline ends came to 3 bases. Germline V gene sequence: CDR1 SGHVS, CDR2 FNYEAQ. The CDR3 has 11 amino acids. The DNA of the CDR3 is TGTGCCAGCACCCTGAACACTGAAGCTTTCTTT. Translated: CASTLNTEAFF.

The rearrangement uses TRBV7-2 and TRBJ2-3; 9 bases fit TRBD2. The CDR3 runs to 16 residues. V lost 6 bases, J lost 3 bases, and 10 bases stayed unmatched. In germline, CDR1 is SGHTA, CDR2 FQGNSA. CDR3 loop: CASRPPGLAWTDTQYF. CDR3 nucleotides: TGTGCCAGCAGGCCACCGGGACTAGCATGGACAGATACGCAGTATTTT.

This chain joins TRBV5-4 and TRBJ1-2; no clear D. Trimming took 6 bases from V and 0 from J, leaving 15 bases between them. Germline CDR1 reads SGHNT; CDR2 reads YYREEE (reference sequence). The length of the CDR3 is 15 residues. This CDR3 reads CASTRDRSANYGYTF. CDR3 DNA: TGTGCCAGCACCCGGGATAGGTCAGCTAACTATGGCTACACCTTC.

The chain couples TRBV6-5 to TRBJ1-6; D unresolved. This CDR3 comprises 13 residues. V was shortened by 5 bases and J by 7 bases, with 9 bases between the two germline ends. Germline loops: CDR1 MNHEY, CDR2 SVGAGI. The CDR3 is CASSKSLNSPLHF. For the CDR3, the DNA is TGTGCCAGCAGTAAGAGCCTAAATTCACCCCTCCACTTT.

The chain carries TRBV13 and TRBJ1-2, with TRBD1 matching 7 bases. The CDR3 consists of 15 residues. The ends lost 7 bases at V and 0 bases at J; junction bases unmatched: 8. CDR1 PRHDT and CDR2 FYEKMQ come from the germline V gene (reference sequence). DNA for the CDR3: TGTGCCAGCATTCGAAGGACAGGAACTAACTATGGCTACACCTTC. Translation gives CASIRRTGTNYGYTF.

DNA for the CDR3: TGTGCCAGCAGTTACCCTCGAGGACAGGGAGACGAGCAGTACTTC. The encoded protein is CASSYPRGQGDEQYF. The V call is TRBV6-6, the J call TRBJ2-7; 8 nucleotides line up with TRBD1. There are 15 residues in the CDR3. CDR1 and CDR2 (germline): MNHNY, SVGAGI (reference sequence). J gave up 5 bases and V 2 bases, and 8 bases lay outside the gene matches.

The chain is built from TRBV19 and TRBJ2-1, with a tentative D call TRBD1 (5 bases). CDR3 length: 15 amino acids. The germline V and J ends were trimmed by 1 base and 7 bases, with 14 bases remaining between them. Germline V lookup: CDR1 LNHDA, CDR2 SQIVND (reference sequence). The CDR3 DNA sequence: TGTGCCAGTAGTATAGTTCAGGGATCAAGGAATGAGCAGTTCTTC. Encoded protein: CASSIVQGSRNEQFF.

On this clone itself: Mismatch with germline at one junction end may stem from a read error. The rearrangement links TRBV28 to TRBJ2-2; 8 bases match TRBD1. CDR3 length equals 14 residues. The germline gives CDR1 MDHEN, CDR2 SYDVKM. CDR3 residues: CASTLGTGLGELFF. The CDR3 DNA follows: TGTGCCAGCACTTTAGGGACAGGCCTCGGGGAGCTGTTTTTT.

The chain combines TRBV9 with TRBJ1-6; D ambiguous. V gave up 4 bases and J gave up 6 bases, with 14 bases separating them. The CDR3 spans 15 residues. The V gene's germline CDR1 is SGDLS and CDR2 YYNGEE. CDR3 coding DNA: TGTGCCAGCAGCCCCGCGCCGGGCTTTAATTCACCCCTCCACTTT. Translation gives CASSPAPGFNSPLHF.

The V gene is TRBV5-1, the J gene TRBJ2-1; possible D gene TRBD1, 5 bases. This CDR3 is 13 amino acids long. V lost 3 bases to trimming and J lost 4 bases, with 8 bases between them. CDR1 and CDR2 (germline): SGHRS, YFSETQ. This CDR3 reads CASSSDIYNEQFF. CDR3 DNA: TGCGCCAGCAGCTCGGACATTTACAATGAGCAGTTCTTC.

Comment on this clone: A clone one base away is much larger, so this may be a read error. The sample has other DNA sequences that encode this CDR3 too. The rearrangement uses TRBV11-2 and TRBJ1-2; the D is unclear. CDR1 is SGHAT, CDR2 FQNNGV, per germline. The length of the CDR3 is 15 residues. V lost 5 bases and J lost 7, with 20 bases in between. The CDR3 spells CASSIPDRVLTGYTF. CDR3 sequence (DNA): TGTGCCAGCAGCATCCCTGATAGGGTCTTAACTGGCTACACCTTC.

CDR3 nucleotides: TGTGCCAGCAGCGTACTCCTAGCGGGGGGCACAGATACGCAGTATTTT. Amino acid sequence: CASSVLLAGGTDTQYF. The chain combines TRBV9 with TRBJ2-3; TRBD2 aligns across 10 bases. The V segment lost 1 base and the J segment 1 base; nucleotides outside the gene matches: 3. This CDR3 is built from 16 residues. CDR1 is SGDLS and CDR2 is YYNGEE in the germline V gene.

V is TRBV11-2 and J is TRBJ2-5; possible D gene TRBD2, 5 bases. V was cut by 2 bases and J by 0 bases, with 10 bases left in between. This CDR3 spans 15 amino acids. Germline CDR1 SGHAT, CDR2 FQNNGV. The CDR3 coding sequence is TGTGCCAGCAGCTTAACGATGGAGGACCAAGAGACCCAGTACTTC. Translated, it gives CASSLTMEDQETQYF.

The gene calls are TRBV4-2 and TRBJ2-5; TRBD2 might be the D (5 bases). In germline, CDR1 is LGHNA, CDR2 YNFKEQ. The CDR3 extends over 14 amino acids. Trimming removed 0 bases from V and 3 bases from J, with 8 bases in between. The CDR3 loop reads CASSQDPGKETQYF. DNA of the CDR3: TGTGCCAGCAGCCAAGATCCGGGAAAAGAGACCCAGTACTTC.

This chain joins TRBV7-3 and TRBJ2-2; 9 positions match TRBD2. The CDR3 consists of 16 residues. Germline assignment: CDR1 SGHTA and CDR2 FQGTGA. Trimming cost V 1 base and J 6 bases; bases outside gene matches: 6. The chain's CDR3 is CASSLRASGVPGELFF. DNA of the CDR3: TGTGCCAGCAGCTTAAGGGCTAGCGGGGTACCCGGGGAGCTGTTTTTT.

The chain links TRBV7-6 to TRBJ2-5; D gene ambiguous. The CDR3 runs to 15 residues. Germline CDR1 reads SGHVS; CDR2 reads FNYEAQ. V lost 3 bases and J 3 bases, leaving 14 bases between the germline ends. The CDR3 sequence is CASSLGPVGKETQYF. DNA of the CDR3: TGTGCCAGCAGCTTGGGTCCAGTCGGCAAAGAGACCCAGTACTTC. Looking up the rest from reference TRBV7-6 and TRBJ2-5 gives the full variable domain: GAGVSQSPRYKVTKRGQDVALRCDPISGHVSLYWYRQALGQGPEFLTYFNYEAQQDKSGLPNDRFSAERPEGSISTLTIQRTEQRDSAMYRCASSLGPVGKETQYFGPGTRLLVL.

This clone was seen a handful of times. V and J are TRBV11-2 and TRBJ2-1, with 8 bases identical to TRBD1. Trimming cost V 1 base and J 4 bases; bases outside gene matches: 3. Germline V gene sequence: CDR1 SGHAT, CDR2 FQNNGV. The CDR3 contains 15 residues. The DNA of the CDR3 is TGTGCCAGCAGCTTAGTGAGGACAGGGTACAATGAGCAGTTCTTC. It specifies CASSLVRTGYNEQFF.

The chain combines TRBV5-1 with TRBJ2-1, with a possible D match to TRBD2 (6 bases). The CDR3 has 16 amino acids. Germline lookup yields CDR1 SGHRS and CDR2 YFSETQ. Trimming shortened V by 6 bases and J by 0 bases, and 16 bases separated the two germline ends. The CDR3 sequence is CASNGGVVGSYNEQFF. The CDR3, as DNA: TGCGCCAGCAACGGCGGGGTGGTGGGCTCCTACAATGAGCAGTTCTTC.

The chain combines TRBV23-1 with TRBJ1-2, with D uncertain. TRBV23-1 counts as an open reading frame of uncertain function. The CDR3 is made up of 15 amino acids. The V end lost 5 bases, the J end lost 4 bases, and 17 bases lay between the germline ends. The CDR3 region has the DNA TGCGCCAGCAGTGGTATACGCAGAAAGACCTATGGCTACACCTTC. It encodes CASSGIRRKTYGYTF.

The chain uses TRBV9 and TRBJ1-3; D gene uncertain. The CDR3 contains 16 residues. Deletions cut 3 bases from V and 0 bases from J, with 13 bases between. The germline V gene encodes CDR1 SGDLS and CDR2 YYNGEE. The CDR3 reads CASSAPGRVSGNTIYF. In DNA form, the CDR3 reads TGTGCCAGCAGCGCCCCGGGAAGGGTCTCTGGAAACACCATATATTTT.

This clone has only a few counts. The chain uses TRBV4-3 and TRBJ1-4; 8 positions match TRBD1. Germline values: CDR1 LGHNA, CDR2 YSLEER. This CDR3 contains 15 residues. V trimming: 1 base; J trimming: 8 bases; junction bases outside the gene matches: 6. The chain's CDR3 is CASSQVATGAEKLFF. The CDR3 bases are TGCGCCAGCAGCCAAGTGGCGACAGGGGCCGAAAAACTGTTTTTT.

V and J are TRBV5-4 and TRBJ2-2, with D possibly being TRBD1 (6 bases). V lost 5 bases to trimming and J lost 6 bases, with 11 bases between them. There are 13 residues in the CDR3. CDR1 is SGHNT, CDR2 YYREEE, per germline (reference sequence). CDR3 nucleotides: TGTGCCAGCAGTTCAGGGGTAGCCGGGGAGCTGTTTTTT. Its translation is CASSSGVAGELFF.